A selection of T cell receptor beta chains follows, all from one sample in a study of blood T cell repertoires in COVID-19. Some clones are missing from TCRdb's copy, which holds only in-frame ones; the method was immunoSEQ multiplex PCR. In the table there are some 270,000 clones, around 86% of which are singletons. Sequencing was done on a sample of peripheral blood. These receptors originate from a man aged 50 to 60 with acute or convalescent COVID-19. The conserved cysteine and the conserved F or W are not part of the CDR3 here. The order of the fields is V gene, J gene, clone size, D gene, CDR3 protein. A D gene is named only where the DNA matches it firmly. Clone size appears in some rows only: once, few, many, or a class for an expanded clone.

V gene: TRBV9
J gene: TRBJ2-5
clone size: once
D gene: NA
CDR3 protein: ASSVEGNRAETQY

V gene: TRBV12-3/TRBV12-4
J gene: TRBJ1-1
clone size: few
D gene: NA
CDR3 protein: ASTDYSEAF

V gene: TRBV12-3/TRBV12-4
J gene: TRBJ1-5
clone size: NA
D gene: NA
CDR3 protein: ASSLADSPAQH

V gene: TRBV6-5
J gene: TRBJ1-5
clone size: once
D gene: NA
CDR3 protein: ASGTGPQH

V gene: TRBV18
J gene: TRBJ2-7
clone size: NA
D gene: NA
CDR3 protein: ASSPGTDRGGEQY

V gene: TRBV7-2
J gene: TRBJ2-2
clone size: NA
D gene: NA
CDR3 protein: ASSLAGARQAGTGELF

V gene: TRBV5-4
J gene: TRBJ2-4
clone size: NA
D gene: TRBD1
CDR3 protein: ASSSAGTGRNIQY

V gene: TRBV4-2
J gene: TRBJ2-7
clone size: few
D gene: NA
CDR3 protein: ASSLEGEQY

V gene: TRBV27
J gene: TRBJ1-6
clone size: NA
D gene: NA
CDR3 protein: ASSLGGVGSPLH

V gene: TRBV27
J gene: TRBJ2-7
clone size: NA
D gene: NA
CDR3 protein: ASSLSGQGREY

V gene: TRBV10-3
J gene: TRBJ2-6
clone size: NA
D gene: NA
CDR3 protein: AIRIQGPGGANVLT

V gene: TRBV2
J gene: TRBJ1-6
clone size: NA
D gene: NA
CDR3 protein: ASSPGISPLH

V gene: TRBV5-1
J gene: TRBJ2-6
clone size: NA
D gene: NA
CDR3 protein: ASAGAVNVLT

V gene: TRBV6-5
J gene: TRBJ1-1
clone size: once
D gene: NA
CDR3 protein: ASISGGGGNTEAF

V gene: TRBV23-1
J gene: TRBJ1-2
clone size: NA
D gene: NA
CDR3 protein: ANHPGGQTHSGYGYT

V gene: TRBV27
J gene: TRBJ2-3
clone size: NA
D gene: NA
CDR3 protein: ASSLRLTPTDTQY

V gene: TRBV19
J gene: TRBJ1-5
clone size: NA
D gene: NA
CDR3 protein: ASSTYGHNQPQH

V gene: TRBV5-1
J gene: TRBJ2-1
clone size: NA
D gene: NA
CDR3 protein: ASSLEGTGGPTLTMRQF

V gene: TRBV5-1
J gene: TRBJ2-3
clone size: NA
D gene: NA
CDR3 protein: ASSQGTFPDTQY

V gene: TRBV7-8
J gene: TRBJ1-5
clone size: once
D gene: NA
CDR3 protein: ATAIDRNQPQH

V gene: TRBV5-1
J gene: TRBJ1-5
clone size: NA
D gene: NA
CDR3 protein: ASSLGGGNQPQH

V gene: TRBV5-1
J gene: TRBJ2-2
clone size: NA
D gene: NA
CDR3 protein: ASSPSLEVLGGELF

V gene: TRBV7-8
J gene: TRBJ1-2
clone size: NA
D gene: TRBD1
CDR3 protein: ASSHRDRLRGGYT

V gene: TRBV11-2
J gene: TRBJ1-5
clone size: NA
D gene: NA
CDR3 protein: ASSSGFNQPQH

V gene: TRBV12-3/TRBV12-4
J gene: TRBJ1-5
clone size: few
D gene: TRBD1
CDR3 protein: ASRLDRGQPQH

V gene: TRBV5-1
J gene: TRBJ1-1
clone size: NA
D gene: TRBD1
CDR3 protein: ASSPDRERSGF

V gene: TRBV29-1
J gene: TRBJ2-5
clone size: NA
D gene: NA
CDR3 protein: SVLQGTQETQY

V gene: TRBV10-1
J gene: TRBJ2-7
clone size: once
D gene: TRBD1
CDR3 protein: ASAPSVILPGQGGSYEQY

V gene: TRBV19
J gene: TRBJ2-1
clone size: NA
D gene: TRBD1
CDR3 protein: AASRGQGVF

V gene: TRBV27
J gene: TRBJ1-1
clone size: NA
D gene: NA
CDR3 protein: ASSLSRERGTEAF

V gene: TRBV12-3/TRBV12-4
J gene: TRBJ1-6
clone size: NA
D gene: TRBD1
CDR3 protein: ASSSGDRSPLH

V gene: TRBV5-1
J gene: TRBJ1-5
clone size: few
D gene: TRBD1
CDR3 protein: ASSLGTGAGQPQH

V gene: TRBV4-1
J gene: TRBJ2-2
clone size: NA
D gene: TRBD2
CDR3 protein: ASSQRLAGGAGELF

V gene: TRBV5-1
J gene: TRBJ2-7
clone size: NA
D gene: NA
CDR3 protein: ASSFGRPVYEQY

V gene: TRBV3-1/TRBV3-2
J gene: TRBJ2-7
clone size: NA
D gene: NA
CDR3 protein: ASSQTPYEQY

V gene: TRBV7-3
J gene: TRBJ2-3
clone size: NA
D gene: TRBD2
CDR3 protein: ASSSGGFGTDTQY

V gene: TRBV4-2
J gene: TRBJ2-7
clone size: once
D gene: TRBD2
CDR3 protein: ASSQKLSPGLRTSGGREQY

V gene: TRBV19
J gene: TRBJ1-1
clone size: NA
D gene: TRBD1
CDR3 protein: ASSPPTGKGTEAF

V gene: TRBV5-1
J gene: TRBJ2-3
clone size: NA
D gene: NA
CDR3 protein: ASSSGPEGDTQY

V gene: TRBV5-1
J gene: TRBJ2-5
clone size: NA
D gene: NA
CDR3 protein: ASSWGRGAQETQY

V gene: TRBV21-1
J gene: TRBJ2-1
clone size: NA
D gene: NA
CDR3 protein: ASSSLAGAVPSSYNEQF

V gene: TRBV19
J gene: TRBJ2-5
clone size: NA
D gene: NA
CDR3 protein: ASSKLVGETQY

V gene: TRBV4-2
J gene: TRBJ1-5
clone size: NA
D gene: NA
CDR3 protein: ASSPSTVFNQPQH

V gene: TRBV4-2
J gene: TRBJ1-2
clone size: NA
D gene: TRBD1
CDR3 protein: ASSPRGGTDYGYT